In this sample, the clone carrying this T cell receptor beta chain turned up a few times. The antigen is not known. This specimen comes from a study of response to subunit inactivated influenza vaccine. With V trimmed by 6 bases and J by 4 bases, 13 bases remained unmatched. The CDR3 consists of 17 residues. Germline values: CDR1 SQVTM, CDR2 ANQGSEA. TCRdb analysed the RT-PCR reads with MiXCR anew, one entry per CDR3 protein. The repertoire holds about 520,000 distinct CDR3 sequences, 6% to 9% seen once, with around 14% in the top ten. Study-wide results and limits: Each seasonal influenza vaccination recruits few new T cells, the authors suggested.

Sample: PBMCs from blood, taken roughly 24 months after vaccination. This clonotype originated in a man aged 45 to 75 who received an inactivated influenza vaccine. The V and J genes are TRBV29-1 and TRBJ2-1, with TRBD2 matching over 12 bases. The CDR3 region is CSVDLAGGPFLYNEQFF. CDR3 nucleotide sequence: TGCAGCGTGGACCTAGCGGGGGGGCCTTTTTTGTACAATGAGCAGTTCTTC.